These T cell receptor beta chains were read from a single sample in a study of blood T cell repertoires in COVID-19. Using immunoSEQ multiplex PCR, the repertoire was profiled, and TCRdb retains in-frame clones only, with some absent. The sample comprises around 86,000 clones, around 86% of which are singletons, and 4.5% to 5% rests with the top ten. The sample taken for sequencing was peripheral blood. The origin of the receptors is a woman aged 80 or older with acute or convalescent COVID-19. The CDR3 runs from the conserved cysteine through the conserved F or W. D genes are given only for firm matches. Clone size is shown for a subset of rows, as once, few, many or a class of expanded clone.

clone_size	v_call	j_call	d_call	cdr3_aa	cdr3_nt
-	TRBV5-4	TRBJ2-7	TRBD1	CASSVIGTGGEQYF	TGTGCCAGCAGCGTGATCGGGACAGGCGGCGAGCAGTACTTC
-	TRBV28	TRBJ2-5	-	CASSWGSVPETQYF	TGTGCCAGCAGTTGGGGTAGCGTGCCGGAGACCCAGTACTTC
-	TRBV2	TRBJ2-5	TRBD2	CASSDNLAGGSETQYF	TGTGCCAGCAGTGATAATCTAGCGGGGGGGTCAGAGACCCAGTACTTC
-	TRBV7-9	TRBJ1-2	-	CASSSAEYGYTF	TGTGCCAGCAGCTCGGCGGAGTATGGCTACACCTTC
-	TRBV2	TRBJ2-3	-	CASSEVPSQGTDTQYF	TGTGCCAGCAGTGAGGTTCCGAGCCAGGGCACAGATACGCAGTATTTT
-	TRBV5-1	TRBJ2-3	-	CASSVQGTDTQYF	TGCGCCAGCAGCGTACAGGGTACAGATACGCAGTATTTT
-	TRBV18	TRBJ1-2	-	CASSPAGASFYGYTF	TGTGCCAGCTCACCAGCAGGGGCGTCTTTTTATGGCTACACCTTC
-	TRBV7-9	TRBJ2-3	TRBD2	CASSLIAGTTDTQYF	TGTGCCAGCAGCTTAATAGCGGGAACCACAGATACGCAGTATTTT
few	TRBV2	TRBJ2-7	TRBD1	CASNLRTGSSYEQYF	TGTGCCAGCAACCTCCGGACAGGAAGCTCCTACGAGCAGTACTTC
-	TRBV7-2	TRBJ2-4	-	CASSQGLSLAKNIQYF	TGTGCCAGCAGCCAGGGACTGTCGCTAGCCAAAAACATTCAGTACTTC
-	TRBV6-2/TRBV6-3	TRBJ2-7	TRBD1	CASSYIPGQAITYEQYF	TGTGCCAGCAGTTACATCCCGGGACAGGCGATTACCTACGAGCAGTACTTC
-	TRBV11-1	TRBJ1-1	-	CASSFRAGSSEAFF	TGTGCCAGCAGCTTCAGGGCTGGAAGCTCTGAAGCTTTCTTT
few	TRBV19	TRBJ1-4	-	CASEGGKNEKLFF	TGTGCCTCCGAGGGGGGGAAAAATGAAAAACTGTTTTTT
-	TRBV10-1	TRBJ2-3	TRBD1	CASSGTGSTDTQYF	TGCGCCAGCAGTGGGACAGGGAGCACAGATACGCAGTATTTT
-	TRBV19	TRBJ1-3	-	CASKRGSGNTIYF	TGTGCCAGTAAAAGGGGCTCTGGAAACACCATATATTTT
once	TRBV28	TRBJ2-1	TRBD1	CASTRTGGTYNEQFF	TGTGCCAGCACTCGTACAGGGGGGACCTACAATGAGCAGTTCTTC
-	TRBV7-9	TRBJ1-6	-	CASSSLAGSPLHF	TGTGCCAGCAGCTCGCTAGCGGGTTCACCCCTCCACTTT
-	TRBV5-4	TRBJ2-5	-	CASSLYAETQYF	TGTGCCAGCAGCTTGTACGCGGAGACCCAGTACTTC
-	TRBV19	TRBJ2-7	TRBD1	CASSFNRGDSYEQYF	TGTGCCAGTAGTTTCAACAGGGGCGACTCCTACGAGCAGTACTTC
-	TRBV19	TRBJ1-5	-	CASQPGDSNQPQHF	TGTGCCAGCCAACCAGGGGATAGCAATCAGCCCCAGCATTTT
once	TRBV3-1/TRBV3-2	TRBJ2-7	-	CASSRAYEQYF	TGTGCCAGCAGCCGAGCCTACGAGCAGTACTTC
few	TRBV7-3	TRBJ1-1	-	CASSPTGGNTEAFF	TGTGCCAGCAGCCCCACGGGGGGGAACACTGAAGCTTTCTTT
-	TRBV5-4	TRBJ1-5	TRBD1	CASSLAGTGEAQPQHF	TGTGCCAGCAGCTTGGCCGGGACAGGGGAGGCTCAGCCCCAGCATTTT
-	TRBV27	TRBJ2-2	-	CASSRTRLSTGELFF	TGTGCCAGCAGTAGAACTAGATTATCCACCGGGGAGCTGTTTTTT
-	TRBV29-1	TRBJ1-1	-	CSVVRRGNTEAFF	TGCAGCGTTGTTCGCAGGGGGAACACTGAAGCTTTCTTT
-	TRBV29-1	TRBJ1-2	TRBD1	CSVAQGQGRYGYTF	TGCAGCGTGGCTCAAGGACAGGGGCGCTATGGCTACACCTTC
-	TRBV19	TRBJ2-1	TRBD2	CASSIGGGRGDEQFF	TGTGCCAGTAGTATCGGGGGGGGGCGAGGCGATGAGCAGTTCTTC
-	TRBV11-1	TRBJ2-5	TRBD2	CASSFGGRLHF	TGTGCCAGCAGCTTCGGCGGGAGGCTACACTTC
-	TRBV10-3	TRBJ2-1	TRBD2	CAISESGLTSYNEQFF	TGTGCCATCAGTGAGTCGGGACTAACCTCCTACAATGAGCAGTTCTTC
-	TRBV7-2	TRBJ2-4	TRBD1	CASSFGTASNIQYF	TGTGCCAGCAGCTTTGGGACAGCTTCGAACATTCAGTACTTC
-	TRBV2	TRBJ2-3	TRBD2	CARGGLAATDTQYF	TGTGCCAGGGGTGGACTAGCGGCCACAGATACGCAGTATTTT
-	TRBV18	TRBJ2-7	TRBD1	CASSPPSLGQGEQYF	TGTGCCAGCTCACCACCTTCACTCGGACAGGGCGAGCAGTACTTC
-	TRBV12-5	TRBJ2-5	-	CASGSGRGGIETQYF	TGTGCTAGTGGTTCGGGTAGGGGGGGCATAGAGACCCAGTACTTC
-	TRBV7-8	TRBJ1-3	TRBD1	CASSPGTGNTIYF	TGTGCCAGCAGCCCCGGGACAGGGAACACCATATATTTT
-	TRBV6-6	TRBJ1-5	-	CASSRGAEEPQHF	TGTGCCAGCAGCCGGGGGGCCGAAGAGCCCCAGCATTTT
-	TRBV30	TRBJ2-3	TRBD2	CAWSVTSGSLRFGTDTQYF	TGTGCCTGGAGTGTTACTAGCGGGAGTTTACGGTTCGGCACAGATACGCAGTATTTT
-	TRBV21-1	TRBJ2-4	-	CASSLGQRNMGIAKNIQYF	TGTGCCAGCAGCCTGGGACAGCGAAATATGGGGATAGCCAAAAACATTCAGTACTTC
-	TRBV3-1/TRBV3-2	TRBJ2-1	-	CASSQDWGEEQFF	TGTGCCAGCAGCCAAGATTGGGGGGAAGAGCAGTTCTTC
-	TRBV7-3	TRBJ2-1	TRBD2	CASSLGPPAGGQYEQFF	TGTGCCAGCAGCTTAGGCCCCCCAGCGGGGGGGCAATATGAGCAGTTCTTC
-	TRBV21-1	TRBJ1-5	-	CASSTYGRGDNQPQHF	TGTGCCAGCAGCACCTACGGGCGGGGTGACAATCAGCCCCAGCATTTT
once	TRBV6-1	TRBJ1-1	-	CASSEGQPYKAFF	TGTGCCAGCAGTGAAGGACAGCCCTACAAAGCTTTCTTT
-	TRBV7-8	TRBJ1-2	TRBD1	CASSRMTGGRGYTF	TGTGCCAGCAGCCGGATGACAGGGGGACGAGGCTACACCTTC
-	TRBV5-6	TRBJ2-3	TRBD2	CASSSLSQLAGVTDTQYF	TGTGCCAGCAGTTCCCTTTCTCAACTAGCGGGAGTCACAGATACGCAGTATTTT
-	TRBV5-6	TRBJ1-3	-	CASSLTGRAGNTIYF	TGTGCCAGCAGCTTGACAGGGAGGGCTGGAAACACCATATATTTT
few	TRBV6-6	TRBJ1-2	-	CAIRGGGIHGYTF	TGTGCCATACGGGGAGGGGGGATCCATGGCTACACCTTC
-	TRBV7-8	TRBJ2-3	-	CASSLWGEDTQYF	TGTGCCAGCAGCTTATGGGGGGAAGATACGCAGTATTTT
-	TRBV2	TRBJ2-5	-	CASSVAGRLETQYF	TGTGCCAGCAGTGTTGCGGGACGGTTAGAGACCCAGTACTTC
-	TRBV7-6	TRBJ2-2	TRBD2	CASSLTSGGTSSTGELFF	TGTGCCAGCAGCTTAACTAGCGGGGGGACCTCCAGCACCGGGGAGCTGTTTTTT
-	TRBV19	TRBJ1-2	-	CASSIKGASGYTF	TGTGCCAGTAGTATAAAAGGGGCGAGTGGCTACACCTTC
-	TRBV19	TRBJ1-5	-	CASSIGAENQPQHF	TGTGCCAGTAGTATAGGGGCCGAAAATCAGCCCCAGCATTTT
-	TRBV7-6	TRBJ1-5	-	CASSASGGNQPQHF	TGTGCCAGCAGCGCTTCAGGGGGCAATCAGCCCCAGCATTTT